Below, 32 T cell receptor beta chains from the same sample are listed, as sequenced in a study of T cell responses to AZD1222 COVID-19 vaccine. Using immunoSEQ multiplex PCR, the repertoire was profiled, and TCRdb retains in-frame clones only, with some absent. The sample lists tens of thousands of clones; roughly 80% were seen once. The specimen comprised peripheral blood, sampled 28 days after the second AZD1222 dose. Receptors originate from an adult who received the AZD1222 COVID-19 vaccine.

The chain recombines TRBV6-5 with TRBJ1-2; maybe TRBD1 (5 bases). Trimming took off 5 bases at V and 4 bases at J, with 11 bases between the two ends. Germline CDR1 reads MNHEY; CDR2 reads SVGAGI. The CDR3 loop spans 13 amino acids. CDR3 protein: CASSSRGVYGYTF. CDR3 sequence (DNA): TGTGCCAGCAGTAGCCGGGGGGTCTATGGCTACACCTTC.

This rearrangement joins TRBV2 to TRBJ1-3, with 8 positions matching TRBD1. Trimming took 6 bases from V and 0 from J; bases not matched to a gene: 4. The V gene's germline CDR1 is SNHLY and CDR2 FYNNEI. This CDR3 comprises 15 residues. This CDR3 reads CASSQGTGSGNTIYF. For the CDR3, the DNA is TGTGCCAGCAGCCAAGGGACAGGCTCTGGAAACACCATATATTTT.

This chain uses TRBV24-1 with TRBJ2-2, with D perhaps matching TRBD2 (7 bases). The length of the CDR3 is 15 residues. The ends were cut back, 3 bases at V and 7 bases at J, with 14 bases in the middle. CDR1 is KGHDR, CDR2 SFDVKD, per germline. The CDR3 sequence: CATSDRGAGSGELFF. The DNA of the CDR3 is TGTGCCACCAGTGATCGGGGGGCAGGTAGCGGGGAGCTGTTTTTT.

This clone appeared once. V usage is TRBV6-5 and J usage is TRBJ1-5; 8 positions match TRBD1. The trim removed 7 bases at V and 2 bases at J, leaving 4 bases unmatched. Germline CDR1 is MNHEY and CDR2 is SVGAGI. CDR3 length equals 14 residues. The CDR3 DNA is TGTGCCAGCATAAGGGGACAGGGCAATCAGCCCCAGCATTTT. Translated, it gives CASIRGQGNQPQHF.

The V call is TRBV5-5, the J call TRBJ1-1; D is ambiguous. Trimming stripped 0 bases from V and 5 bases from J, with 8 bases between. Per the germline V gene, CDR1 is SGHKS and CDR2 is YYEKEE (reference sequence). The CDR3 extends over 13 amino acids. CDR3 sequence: CASSLDSGTEAFF. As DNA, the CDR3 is TGTGCCAGCAGCTTGGACAGCGGGACTGAAGCTTTCTTT.

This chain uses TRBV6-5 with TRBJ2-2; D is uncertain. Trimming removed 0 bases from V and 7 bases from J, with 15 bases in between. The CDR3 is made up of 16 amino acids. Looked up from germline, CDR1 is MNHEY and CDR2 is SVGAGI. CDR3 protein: CASSYSMGTKGGELFF. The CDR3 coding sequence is TGTGCCAGCAGTTACTCGATGGGAACGAAGGGCGGGGAGCTGTTTTTT.

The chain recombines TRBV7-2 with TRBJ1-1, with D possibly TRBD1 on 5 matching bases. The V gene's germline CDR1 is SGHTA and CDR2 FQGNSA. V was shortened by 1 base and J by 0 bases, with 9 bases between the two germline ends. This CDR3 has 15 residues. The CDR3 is CASSLGAGMNTEAFF. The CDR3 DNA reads TGTGCCAGCAGCTTAGGAGCAGGGATGAACACTGAAGCTTTCTTT.

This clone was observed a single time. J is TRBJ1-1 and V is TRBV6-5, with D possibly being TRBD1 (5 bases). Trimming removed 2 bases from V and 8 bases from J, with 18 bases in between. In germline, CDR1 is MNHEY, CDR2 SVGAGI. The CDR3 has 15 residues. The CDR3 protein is CASSYGGGVTWEAFF. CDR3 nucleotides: TGTGCCAGCAGTTACGGGGGAGGGGTGACCTGGGAAGCTTTCTTT.

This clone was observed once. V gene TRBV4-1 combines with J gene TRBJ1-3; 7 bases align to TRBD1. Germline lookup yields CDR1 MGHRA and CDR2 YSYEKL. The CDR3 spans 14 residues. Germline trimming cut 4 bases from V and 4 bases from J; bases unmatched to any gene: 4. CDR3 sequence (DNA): TGCGCCAGCAGCCGTACAGGGGCAGGAAACACCATATATTTT. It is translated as CASSRTGAGNTIYF.

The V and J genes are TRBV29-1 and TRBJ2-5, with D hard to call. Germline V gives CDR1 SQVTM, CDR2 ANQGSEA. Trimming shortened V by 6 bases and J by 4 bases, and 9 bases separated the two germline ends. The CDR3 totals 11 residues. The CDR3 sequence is CSVGQRETQYF. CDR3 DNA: TGCAGCGTGGGCCAAAGAGAGACCCAGTACTTC.

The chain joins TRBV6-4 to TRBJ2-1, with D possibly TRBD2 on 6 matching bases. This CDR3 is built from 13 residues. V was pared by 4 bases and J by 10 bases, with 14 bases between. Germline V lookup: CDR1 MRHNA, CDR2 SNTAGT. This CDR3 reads CASSVEGLKEQFF. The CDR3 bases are TGTGCCAGCAGTGTGGAGGGCCTTAAGGAGCAGTTCTTC.

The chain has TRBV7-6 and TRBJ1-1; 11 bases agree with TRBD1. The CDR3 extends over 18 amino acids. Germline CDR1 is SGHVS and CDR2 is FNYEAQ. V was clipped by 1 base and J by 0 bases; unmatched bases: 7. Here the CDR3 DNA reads TGTGCCAGCAGCTTAGGGGTTCGGGACAGGGGGTTGAACACTGAAGCTTTCTTT. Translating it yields CASSLGVRDRGLNTEAFF.

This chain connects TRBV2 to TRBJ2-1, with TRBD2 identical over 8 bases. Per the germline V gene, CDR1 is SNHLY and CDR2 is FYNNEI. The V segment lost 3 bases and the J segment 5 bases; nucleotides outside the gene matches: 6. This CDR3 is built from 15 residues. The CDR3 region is CASSDATSVNNEQFF. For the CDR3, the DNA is TGTGCCAGCAGTGACGCGACTAGCGTAAACAATGAGCAGTTCTTC.

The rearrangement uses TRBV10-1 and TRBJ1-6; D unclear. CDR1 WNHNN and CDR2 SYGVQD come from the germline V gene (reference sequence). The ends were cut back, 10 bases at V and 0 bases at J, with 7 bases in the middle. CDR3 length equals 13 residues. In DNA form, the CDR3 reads TGCGCCACCCAAGACTCCTATAATTCACCCCTCCACTTT. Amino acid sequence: CATQDSYNSPLHF.

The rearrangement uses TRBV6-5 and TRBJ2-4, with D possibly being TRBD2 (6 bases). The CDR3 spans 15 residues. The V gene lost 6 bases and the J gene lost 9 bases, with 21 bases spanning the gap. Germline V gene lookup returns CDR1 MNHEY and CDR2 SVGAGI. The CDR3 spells CASRLLGGREPIQYF. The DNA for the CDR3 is TGTGCCAGCAGGCTATTGGGGGGACGGGAGCCCATTCAGTACTTC.

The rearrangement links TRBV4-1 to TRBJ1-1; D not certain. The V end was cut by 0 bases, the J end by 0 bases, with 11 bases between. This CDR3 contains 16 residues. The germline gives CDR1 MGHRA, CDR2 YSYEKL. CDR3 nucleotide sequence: TGCGCCAGCAGCCAAGATTGGCCAGGATTGAACACTGAAGCTTTCTTT. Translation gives CASSQDWPGLNTEAFF.

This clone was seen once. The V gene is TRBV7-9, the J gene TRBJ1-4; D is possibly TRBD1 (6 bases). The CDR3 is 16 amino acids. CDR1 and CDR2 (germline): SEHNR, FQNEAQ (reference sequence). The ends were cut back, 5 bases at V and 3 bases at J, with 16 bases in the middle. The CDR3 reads CASSLETGMANEKLFF. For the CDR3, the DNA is TGTGCCAGCAGCCTAGAAACAGGGATGGCTAATGAAAAACTGTTTTTT.

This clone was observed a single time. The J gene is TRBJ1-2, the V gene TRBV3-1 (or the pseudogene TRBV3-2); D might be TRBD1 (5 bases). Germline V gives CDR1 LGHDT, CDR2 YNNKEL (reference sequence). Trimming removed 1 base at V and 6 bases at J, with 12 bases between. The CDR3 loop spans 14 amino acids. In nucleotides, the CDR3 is TGTGCCAGCAGCCAAGGGACGGACATAAATGGCTACACCTTC. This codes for CASSQGTDINGYTF.

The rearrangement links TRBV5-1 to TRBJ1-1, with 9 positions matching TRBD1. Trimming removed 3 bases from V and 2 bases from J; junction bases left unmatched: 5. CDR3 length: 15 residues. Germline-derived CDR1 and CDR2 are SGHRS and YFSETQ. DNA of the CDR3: TGCGCCAGCAGCTCCATCACAGGGGGCAACACTGAAGCTTTCTTT. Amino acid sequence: CASSSITGGNTEAFF.

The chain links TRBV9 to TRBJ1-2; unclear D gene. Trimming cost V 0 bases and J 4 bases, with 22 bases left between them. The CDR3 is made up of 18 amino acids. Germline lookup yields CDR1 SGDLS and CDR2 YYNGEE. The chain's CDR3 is CASSVGGGRNSMLYGYTF. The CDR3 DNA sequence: TGTGCCAGCAGCGTAGGAGGAGGGAGGAACAGTATGCTCTATGGCTACACCTTC.

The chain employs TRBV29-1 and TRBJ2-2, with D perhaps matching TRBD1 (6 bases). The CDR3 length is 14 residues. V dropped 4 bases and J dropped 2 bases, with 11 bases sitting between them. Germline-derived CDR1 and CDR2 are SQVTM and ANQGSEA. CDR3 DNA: TGCAGCGTTGCCCGGGACATTAACACCGGGGAGCTGTTTTTT. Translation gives CSVARDINTGELFF.

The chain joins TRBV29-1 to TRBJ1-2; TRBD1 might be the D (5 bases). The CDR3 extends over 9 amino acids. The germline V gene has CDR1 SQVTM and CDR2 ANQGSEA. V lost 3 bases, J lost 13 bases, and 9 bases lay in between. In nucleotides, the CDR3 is TGCAGCGTTGAGAGGGGTCGCACCTTC. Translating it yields CSVERGRTF.

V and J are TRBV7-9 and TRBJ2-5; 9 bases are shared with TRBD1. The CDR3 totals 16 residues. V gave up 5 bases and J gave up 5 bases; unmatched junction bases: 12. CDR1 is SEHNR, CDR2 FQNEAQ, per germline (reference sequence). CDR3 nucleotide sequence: TGTGCCAGCAGCCTGGGACAGGGCGGAGGGCAGGAGACCCAGTACTTC. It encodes CASSLGQGGGQETQYF.

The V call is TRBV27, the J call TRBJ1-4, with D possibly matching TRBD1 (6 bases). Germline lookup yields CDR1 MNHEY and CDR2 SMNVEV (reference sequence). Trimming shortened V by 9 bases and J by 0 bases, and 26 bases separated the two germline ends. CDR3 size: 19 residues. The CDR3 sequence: CARPKFRGPSYATNEKLFF. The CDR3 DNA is TGTGCCAGACCAAAGTTCAGGGGACCATCATATGCAACTAATGAAAAACTGTTTTTT.

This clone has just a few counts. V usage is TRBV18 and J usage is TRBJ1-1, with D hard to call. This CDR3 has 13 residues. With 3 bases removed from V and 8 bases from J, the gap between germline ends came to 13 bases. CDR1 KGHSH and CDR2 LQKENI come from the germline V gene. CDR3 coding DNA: TGTGCCAGCTCACCCAATCAGGCAAGCGAAGCTTTCTTT. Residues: CASSPNQASEAFF.

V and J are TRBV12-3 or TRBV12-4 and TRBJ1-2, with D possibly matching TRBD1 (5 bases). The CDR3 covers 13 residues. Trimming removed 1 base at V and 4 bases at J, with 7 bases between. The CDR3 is CASSLGGTYGYTF. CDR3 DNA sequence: TGTGCCAGCAGTTTAGGGGGGACCTATGGCTACACCTTC.

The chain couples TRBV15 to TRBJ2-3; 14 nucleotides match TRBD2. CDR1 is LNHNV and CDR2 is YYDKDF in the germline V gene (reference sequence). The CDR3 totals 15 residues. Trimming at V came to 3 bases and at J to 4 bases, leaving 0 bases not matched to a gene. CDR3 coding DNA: TGTGCCACCAGCAGGACTAGCGGGGGGGCAGATACGCAGTATTTT. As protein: CATSRTSGGADTQYF.

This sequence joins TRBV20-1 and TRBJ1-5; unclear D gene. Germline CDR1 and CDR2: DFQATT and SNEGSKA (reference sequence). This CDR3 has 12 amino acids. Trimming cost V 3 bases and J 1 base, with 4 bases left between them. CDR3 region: CSASGSNQPQHF. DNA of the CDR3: TGCAGTGCTAGTGGGAGCAATCAGCCCCAGCATTTT.

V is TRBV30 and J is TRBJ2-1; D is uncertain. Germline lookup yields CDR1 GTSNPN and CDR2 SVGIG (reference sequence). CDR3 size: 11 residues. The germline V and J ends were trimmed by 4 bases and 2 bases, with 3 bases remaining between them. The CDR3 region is CAWKPYNEQFF. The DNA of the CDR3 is TGTGCCTGGAAACCCTACAATGAGCAGTTCTTC.

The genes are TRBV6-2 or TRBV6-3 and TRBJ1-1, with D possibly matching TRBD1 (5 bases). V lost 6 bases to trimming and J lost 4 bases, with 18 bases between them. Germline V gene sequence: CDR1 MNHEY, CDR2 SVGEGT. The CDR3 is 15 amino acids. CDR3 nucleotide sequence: TGTGCCAGCAGCCGAATGGGGCCCGCGGGCACTGAAGCTTTCTTT. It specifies CASSRMGPAGTEAFF.

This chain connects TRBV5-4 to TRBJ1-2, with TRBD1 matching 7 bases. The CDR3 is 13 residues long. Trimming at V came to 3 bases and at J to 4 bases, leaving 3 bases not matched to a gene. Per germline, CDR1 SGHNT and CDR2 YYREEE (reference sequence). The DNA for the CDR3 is TGTGCCAGCAGCTCTGGACAGGTCTATGGCTACACCTTC. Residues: CASSSGQVYGYTF.

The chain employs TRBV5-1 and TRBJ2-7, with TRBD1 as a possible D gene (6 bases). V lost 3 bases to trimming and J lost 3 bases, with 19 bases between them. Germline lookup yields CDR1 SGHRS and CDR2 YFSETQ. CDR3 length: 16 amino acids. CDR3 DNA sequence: TGCGCCAGCAGCTCCCCCTTGTCAGGGGATCTCTACGAGCAGTACTTC. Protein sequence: CASSSPLSGDLYEQYF.